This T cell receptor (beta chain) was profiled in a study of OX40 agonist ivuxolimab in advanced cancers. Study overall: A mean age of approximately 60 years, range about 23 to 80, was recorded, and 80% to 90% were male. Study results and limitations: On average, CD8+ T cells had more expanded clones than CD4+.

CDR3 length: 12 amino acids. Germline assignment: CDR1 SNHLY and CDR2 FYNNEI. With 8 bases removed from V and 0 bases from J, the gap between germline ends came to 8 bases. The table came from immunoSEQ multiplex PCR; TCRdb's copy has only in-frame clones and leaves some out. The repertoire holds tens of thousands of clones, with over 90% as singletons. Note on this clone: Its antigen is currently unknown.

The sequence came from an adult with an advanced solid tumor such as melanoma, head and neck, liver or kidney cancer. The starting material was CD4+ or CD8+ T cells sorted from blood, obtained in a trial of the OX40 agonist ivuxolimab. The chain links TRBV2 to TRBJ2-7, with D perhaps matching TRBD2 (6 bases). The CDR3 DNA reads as TGTGCCAGCGAGGGACTCTCCTACGAGCAGTACTTC. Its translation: CASEGLSYEQYF.